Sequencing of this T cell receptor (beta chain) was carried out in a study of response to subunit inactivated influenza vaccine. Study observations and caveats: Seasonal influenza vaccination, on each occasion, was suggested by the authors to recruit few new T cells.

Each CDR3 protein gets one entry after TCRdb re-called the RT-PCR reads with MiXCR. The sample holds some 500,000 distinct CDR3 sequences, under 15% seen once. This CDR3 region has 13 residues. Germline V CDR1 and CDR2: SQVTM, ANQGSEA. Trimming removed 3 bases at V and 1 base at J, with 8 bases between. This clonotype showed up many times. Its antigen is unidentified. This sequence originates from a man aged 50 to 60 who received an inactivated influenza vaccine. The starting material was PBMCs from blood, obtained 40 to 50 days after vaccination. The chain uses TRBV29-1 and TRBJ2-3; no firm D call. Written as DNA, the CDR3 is TGCAGCGTTGACGGTCCAGGCACAGATACGCAGTATTTT. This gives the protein CSVDGPGTDTQYF.